This T cell receptor beta chain appears in the sequencing data of a study of blood T cell repertoires in COVID-19. The V gene lost 4 bases and the J gene lost 4 bases, with 11 bases spanning the gap. This CDR3 comprises 13 residues. Germline-derived CDR1 and CDR2 are MNHEY and SMNVEV (reference sequence). Source study methods: Estimates of nucleated cell counts were drawn from the amplification of reference gene primers. Sequenced by immunoSEQ multiplex PCR; TCRdb stores in-frame clones only, minus some. V, J and clone size reflect that table, while D and trimming were determined from the DNA. The sample lists about 260,000 clones; approximately 90% were seen once.

The clonotype was recovered from a man aged 55 to 70 who had recovered from COVID-19. The V gene is TRBV27, the J gene TRBJ2-7, with D possibly being TRBD2 (6 bases). The sequenced sample consisted of peripheral blood. The CDR3 region has the DNA TGTGCCAGCAGTTCGGGACTGGAGTACGAGCAGTACTTC. Amino acids: CASSSGLEYEQYF.